What follows describes a single TCR beta chain. What it binds is unknown. Researchers built TCR beta libraries using quantitative 5'-RACE with molecular barcodes. TCRdb reanalysed the 5' RACE reads using MiXCR and keeps one entry per CDR3 protein. This table has under 150,000 distinct CDR3 sequences, roughly 13% appearing once. Per germline, CDR1 SGHTA and CDR2 FQGTGA. The CDR3 runs 15 residues. Trimming left V 3 bases short and J 4 bases short, with 12 bases between. The sample is drawn from a study of CD8 T cells in ankylosing spondylitis. Study-level findings and limits: Disease-linked clones were CD8+ and relatively rare in peripheral blood.

V is TRBV7-3 and J is TRBJ2-2; D not certain. This TCR came from a female donor with ankylosing spondylitis or in good health (not recorded which). The sequenced sample consisted of blood, either unsorted or a sorted T cell fraction (not recorded which). The CDR3 nucleotides read TGTGCCAGCAGCTTCGGCCTGCCGAGCACCGGGGAGCTGTTTTTT. Amino acid sequence: CASSFGLPSTGELFF.